The source of this T cell receptor beta chain is a study of control samples from healthy donors and cancer patients. Assay used: immunoSEQ multiplex PCR; TCRdb lists only in-frame clones, some missing. The repertoire holds over 150,000 clones, around 94% seen once, with around 15% in the top ten. V trimming: 1 base; J trimming: 7 bases; junction bases outside the gene matches: 2. The CDR3 loop spans 15 amino acids. Germline loops: CDR1 SNHLY, CDR2 FYNNEI. The gene calls are TRBV2 and TRBJ1-5; TRBD1 matches 12 bases. The source material was PBMCs. This clonotype was sampled from a man aged 55-75 years with colorectal cancer. The DNA for the CDR3 is TGTGCCAGCAGTGAAGGAGGGACAGGGGGCCAGCCCCAGCATTTT. It codes for CASSEGGTGGQPQHF.